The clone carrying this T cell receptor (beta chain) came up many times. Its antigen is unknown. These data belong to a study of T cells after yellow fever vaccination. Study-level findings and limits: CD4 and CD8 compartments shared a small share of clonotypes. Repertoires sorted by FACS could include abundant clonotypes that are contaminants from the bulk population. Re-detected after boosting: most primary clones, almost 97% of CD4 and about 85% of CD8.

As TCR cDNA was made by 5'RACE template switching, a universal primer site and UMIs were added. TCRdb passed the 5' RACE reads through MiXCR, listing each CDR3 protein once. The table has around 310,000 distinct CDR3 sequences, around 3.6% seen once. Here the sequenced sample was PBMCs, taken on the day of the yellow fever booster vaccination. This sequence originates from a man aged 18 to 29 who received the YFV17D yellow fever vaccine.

The CDR3 reads CASSLSYRAADTQYF. CDR3 in DNA: TGCGCCAGCAGCTTGTCTTACAGGGCGGCAGATACGCAGTATTTT. The V and J genes are TRBV5-1 and TRBJ2-3; D is perhaps TRBD1 (6 bases). CDR1 SGHRS and CDR2 YFSETQ come from the germline V gene. Trimming cost V 1 base and J 4 bases, with 13 bases left between them. This CDR3 comprises 15 residues.